This T cell receptor beta chain was observed in a study of metastatic and nonmetastatic thyroid tumors. Until they underwent thyroid surgery, no patient had received any treatment. TCRdb reassembled clones from the PCR reads with MiXCR. The sample contains 45,000 to 55,000 clones, roughly a quarter of which appear only once. Sequencing was performed on blood. The receptor was derived from a male donor with papillary thyroid cancer or a benign thyroid nodule (not recorded which). Some clones in this sample may be carry-over from other donors' samples.

The CDR3 DNA is TGCGCCAGCAGCGGGCCGGGGACTAGCGGGAGGCAGTACTTC. Its translation: CASSGPGTSGRQYF. The rearrangement links TRBV5-1 to TRBJ2-7; TRBD2 matches at 14 bases. Trimming at V came to 4 bases and at J to 9 bases, leaving 6 bases not matched to a gene. Per the germline V gene, CDR1 is SGHRS and CDR2 is YFSETQ. The CDR3 extends over 14 amino acids. The full variable domain, rest sourced from reference TRBV5-1 and TRBJ2-7, is KAGVTQTPRYLIKTRGQQVTLSCSPISGHRSVSWYQQTPGQGLQFLFEYFSETQRNKGNFPGRFSGRQFSNSRSEMNVSTLELGDSALYLCASSGPGTSGRQYFGPGTRLTVT.